These 8 T cell receptor beta chains were all obtained from the same sample, sequenced in a study of beta chain features in type 1 diabetes. Expressed TCRB transcripts were sequenced after all isolated RNA was converted to cDNA. Repertoires were generated with immunoSEQ multiplex PCR, while TCRdb's copy carries only in-frame clones and drops some. The profile covers 500,000 to 850,000 clones, with more than 12% appearing a single time and 0.04% taken by the ten largest. Findings of the study overall: Shorter TCRB CDR3s, moderately but significantly so, marked every one of the four CD4+ subsets in Type 1 diabetes patients.

These receptors lack a known antigen. Sample: naive CD4+ T cells from blood. The receptors here all came from a man aged 18-30 years with type 1 diabetes.

The chain carries TRBV7-9 and TRBJ2-7, with no clear D. Trimming removed 2 bases from V and 3 bases from J, with 11 bases in between. From germline, CDR1 is SEHNR and CDR2 FQNEAQ (reference sequence). This CDR3 has 14 residues. The CDR3 here is CASSLLREHYEQYF. CDR3 nucleotides: TGTGCCAGCAGCTTATTACGAGAGCACTACGAGCAGTACTTC.

The chain combines TRBV28 with TRBJ1-3, with D possibly matching TRBD1 (6 bases). The CDR3 runs 16 residues. CDR1 and CDR2 (germline): MDHEN, SYDVKM. V dropped 8 bases and J dropped 0 bases, with 17 bases sitting between them. CDR3 region: CASHTGTPSSGNTIYF. The CDR3 bases are TGTGCCAGCCACACCGGGACACCCTCCTCTGGAAACACCATATATTTT.

CDR3 residues: CAWNPQGARNQPQHF. The DNA of the CDR3 is TGTGCCTGGAATCCACAGGGGGCTCGCAATCAGCCCCAGCATTTT. The chain carries TRBV30 and TRBJ1-5, with 9 bases lining up with TRBD1. This CDR3 is 15 amino acids long. Losses at the gene ends were 4 bases for V and 2 bases for J; bases not matched to a gene: 6. The V gene's germline CDR1 is GTSNPN and CDR2 SVGIG (reference sequence).

The V and J genes are TRBV9 and TRBJ2-2; 7 bases agree with TRBD2. V lost 5 bases to trimming and J lost 1 base; unmatched junction nucleotides: 11. Germline assignment: CDR1 SGDLS and CDR2 YYNGEE. The CDR3 is 17 residues long. The CDR3 loop reads CASRGAGSPLNTGELFF. The CDR3 nucleotides are TGTGCCAGCAGGGGAGCGGGATCCCCCTTGAACACCGGGGAGCTGTTTTTT.

The sample holds a few counts of this clone. The chain couples TRBV10-3 to TRBJ2-5, with 9 nucleotides matching TRBD1. The CDR3 contains 16 residues. V was clipped by 6 bases and J by 5 bases; unmatched bases: 13. The germline gives CDR1 ENHRY, CDR2 SYGVKD. In DNA, the CDR3 is TGTGCCATCAGCTTTTCACAGGGGGCGACGCGGGAGACCCAGTACTTC. Protein product: CAISFSQGATRETQYF.

In regard to this clone: The identical CDR3 is also encoded by other nucleotide sequences in the sample. The CDR3 reads CASSPPVSTDTQYF. For the CDR3, the DNA is TGTGCCAGCTCACCACCGGTGAGCACAGATACGCAGTATTTT. This chain joins TRBV18 and TRBJ2-3; D uncertain. The CDR3 runs 14 residues. The V and J ends lost 0 bases and 0 bases respectively, with 4 bases between them. Germline CDR1 is KGHSH and CDR2 is LQKENI.

The table lists this clone with a few counts. The chain uses TRBV5-4 and TRBJ1-2; no clear D. Germline CDR1 SGHNT, CDR2 YYREEE (reference sequence). The CDR3 has 12 amino acids. Trimming pared 0 bases from V and 4 bases from J, leaving 4 bases between. The chain's CDR3 is CASSLEVYGYTF. The CDR3 nucleotides read TGTGCCAGCAGCTTGGAGGTCTATGGCTACACCTTC.

This clone was seen only a few times. The chain links TRBV29-1 to TRBJ2-3; no firm D call. Trimming removed 3 bases at V and 2 bases at J, with 9 bases between. The CDR3 runs 13 residues. Germline V gene data show CDR1 as SQVTM and CDR2 as ANQGSEA. CDR3 nucleotide sequence: TGCAGCGTTGAGAGCCTAATCACAGATACGCAGTATTTT. Residues: CSVESLITDTQYF.